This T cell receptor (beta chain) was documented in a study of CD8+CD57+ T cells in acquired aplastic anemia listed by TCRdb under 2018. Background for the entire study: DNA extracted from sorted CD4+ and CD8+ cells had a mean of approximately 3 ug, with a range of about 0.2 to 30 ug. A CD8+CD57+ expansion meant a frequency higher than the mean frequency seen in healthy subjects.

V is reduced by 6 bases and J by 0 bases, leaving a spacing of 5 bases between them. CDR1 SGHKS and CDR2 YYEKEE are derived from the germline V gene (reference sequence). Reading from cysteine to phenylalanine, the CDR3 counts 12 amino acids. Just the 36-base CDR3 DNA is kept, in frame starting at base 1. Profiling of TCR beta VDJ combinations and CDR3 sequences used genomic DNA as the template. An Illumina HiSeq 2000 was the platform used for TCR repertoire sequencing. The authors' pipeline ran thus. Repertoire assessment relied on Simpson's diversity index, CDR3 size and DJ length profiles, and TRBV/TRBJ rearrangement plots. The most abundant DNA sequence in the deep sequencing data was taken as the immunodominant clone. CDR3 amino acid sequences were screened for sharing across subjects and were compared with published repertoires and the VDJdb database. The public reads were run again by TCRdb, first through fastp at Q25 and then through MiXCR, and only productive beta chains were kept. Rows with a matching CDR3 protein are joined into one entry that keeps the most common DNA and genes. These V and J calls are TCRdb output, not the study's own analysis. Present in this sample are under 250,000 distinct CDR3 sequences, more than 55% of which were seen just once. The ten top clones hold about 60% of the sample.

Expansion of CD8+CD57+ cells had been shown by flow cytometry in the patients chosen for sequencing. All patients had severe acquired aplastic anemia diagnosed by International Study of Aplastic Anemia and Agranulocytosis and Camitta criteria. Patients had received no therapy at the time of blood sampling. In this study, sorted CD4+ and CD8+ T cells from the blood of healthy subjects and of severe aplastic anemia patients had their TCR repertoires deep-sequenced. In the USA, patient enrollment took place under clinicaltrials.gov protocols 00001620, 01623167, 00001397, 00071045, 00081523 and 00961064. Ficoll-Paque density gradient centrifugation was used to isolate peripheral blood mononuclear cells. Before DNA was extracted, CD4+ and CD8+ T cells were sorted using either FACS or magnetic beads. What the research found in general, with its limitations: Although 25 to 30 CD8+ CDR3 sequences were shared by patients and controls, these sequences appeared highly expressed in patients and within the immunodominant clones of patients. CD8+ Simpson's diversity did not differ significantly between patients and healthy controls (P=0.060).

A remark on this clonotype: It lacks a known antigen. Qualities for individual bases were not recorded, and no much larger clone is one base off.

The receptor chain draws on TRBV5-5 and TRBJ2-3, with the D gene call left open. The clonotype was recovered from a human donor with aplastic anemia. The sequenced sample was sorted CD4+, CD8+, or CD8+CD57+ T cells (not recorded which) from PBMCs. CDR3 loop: CASTDSTDTQYF. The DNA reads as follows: TGTGCCAGCACAGATAGCACAGATACGCAGTATTTT. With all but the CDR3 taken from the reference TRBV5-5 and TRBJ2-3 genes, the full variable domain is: DAGVTQSPTHLIKTRGQQVTLRCSPISGHKSVSWYQQVLGQGPQFIFQYYEKEERGRGNFPDRFSARQFPNYSSELNVNALLLGDSALYLCASTDSTDTQYFGPGTRLTVL.